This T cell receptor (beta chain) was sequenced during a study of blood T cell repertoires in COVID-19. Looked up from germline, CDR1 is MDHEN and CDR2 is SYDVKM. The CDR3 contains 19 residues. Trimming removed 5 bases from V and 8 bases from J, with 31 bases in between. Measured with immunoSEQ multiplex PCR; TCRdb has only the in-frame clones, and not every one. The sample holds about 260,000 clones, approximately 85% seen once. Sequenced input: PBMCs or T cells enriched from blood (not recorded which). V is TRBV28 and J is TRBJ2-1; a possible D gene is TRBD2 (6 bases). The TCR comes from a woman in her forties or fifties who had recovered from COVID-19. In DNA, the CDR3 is TGTGCCAGCAGTACAACGGGTGGGTGTAGCGGCCACCTTGGGGATGAGCAGTTCTTC. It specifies CASSTTGGCSGHLGDEQFF.